The entry that follows covers one TCR beta chain sequence. What antigen it recognizes has not been identified. No per-base quality is available; no much larger clone lies one base away. TCRbeta CDR3 regions were amplified from genomic DNA using the immunoSEQ Assay, a bias-controlled multiplex PCR. In the paper's pipeline: The number of nucleated cells in each sample was estimated from the amplification of reference gene primers within the assay. To quantify the absolute abundance of each unique TCRbeta CDR3 rearrangement, sequence reads were collapsed and filtered. Productive Simpson clonality was computed per sample as the square root of Simpson's diversity index over productive rearrangements. TCRdb stores this immuneACCESS table with in-frame sequences only. Part of the clones is absent; in the studies checked, under half of the shortfall reflects unresolved V genes, and no reason is known for the rest. V and J calls and clone size are as listed in that table; D and trimming were resolved from the DNA. The sample yields 400,000 or so clones; about 90% were counted once. The ten largest clones represent 0.75% to 0.85% of the sample.

One collaborating source in Seattle enrolled patients during active infection and followed them longitudinally through the course of disease. Whole blood was collected in K2EDTA tubes by collaborating institutions according to the institutions' own protocols. Collaborator samples were shipped for TCRbeta analysis as frozen whole blood, isolated PBMCs, or DNA extracted from either sample type. The data stem from a study of blood T cell repertoires in COVID-19 (dated by TCRdb to 2020 to 2021). As for the study more broadly: Samples covering the acute and convalescent phases of COVID-19 were provided by collaborators in the United States, Italy and Spain. The material from the prospective study consisted of cDNA or gDNA derived from T cells, B-cell-depleted T cells, or PBMCs. Subjects who had been exposed to COVID-19, were actively infected with it, or had recovered from it provided the deeply sampled blood TCRbeta repertoires that made up the dataset. The repertoires were released in a freely available public database intended as a resource for research on the immune response to SARS-CoV-2. Samples came from the ongoing ImmuneRACE study (first 160 participants) plus 1,254 subjects from 6 global collaborators. The sample metadata nearly always contained a de-identified subject ID, COVID-19 status, age in years and sex. HLA class I and class II types, where available, came from metadata supplied by the sample provider rather than from assay-based typing. Overall study results and their limits: The amount of clinical and demographic metadata varied by source and participant and was provided uncurated.

The CDR3 has 13 amino acids, counting the end cysteine and phenylalanine. Only the CDR3 region is kept as DNA, spanning 39 bases read in frame from base 1. V loses 2 bases, J loses 5 bases, and the germline ends lie 7 bases apart. The clonotype comes from a man aged 18 to 29 with COVID-19, enrolled during active disease. The sequenced sample was peripheral blood. This receptor chain uses TRBV12-3 or TRBV12-4 and TRBJ2-1; no D segment can be confidently identified. CDR3 reads: CASSLRGNNEQFF. The DNA sequence reads TGTGCCAGCAGTTTACGAGGTAACAATGAGCAGTTCTTC.